This record looks at one T cell receptor (beta chain) sequence and its context. This sample was included in a study of blood T cell repertoires in COVID-19. Study details: The United States, Italy and Spain provided the acute and convalescent COVID-19 samples. T cells, B-cell-depleted T cells, or PBMCs supplied cDNA or gDNA.

The germline V gene has CDR1 SGHAT and CDR2 FQNNGV. The ends were cut back, 0 bases at V and 9 bases at J, with 24 bases in the middle. This CDR3 has 18 residues. Methods used by the authors: Quantification of nucleated cells was approximated via reference gene primer amplification. Assay used: immunoSEQ multiplex PCR; TCRdb lists only in-frame clones, some missing. V, J and clone size are those of that table, while D and trimming were read from the DNA. The sample contains about 250,000 clones, around nine tenths of which appear only once. The sequence was collected from an older woman who had recovered from COVID-19. This sequence joins TRBV11-2 and TRBJ2-1; the D gene is possibly TRBD2 (7 bases). The sequenced sample consisted of peripheral blood. The CDR3 spells CASSLERGRGKDRSEQFF. The DNA for the CDR3 is TGTGCCAGCAGCTTAGAACGTGGGAGGGGGAAAGATAGGAGTGAGCAGTTCTTC.